The rows below give T cell receptor beta chains drawn from one sample of a study of T cell repertoires in cytomegalovirus infection. Each CDR3 protein is one row after TCRdb ran MiXCR on the reads. The table has hundreds of thousands of distinct CDR3 sequences, around 24% seen once. Sequenced: CD8+ T cells from PBMCs. The receptor source for this set is a human donor in good health (CMV status not recorded). Some clones in this sample may be carry-over from other donors' samples. CDR3s include the opening cysteine and the closing phenylalanine or tryptophan. Fields, in order: V gene, J gene, CDR3 length, D gene, clone size, CDR3 protein, CDR3 DNA. The D gene is left open where the match is weak. Not every row has a clone size; where given, it reads once, few, many or a size class.

TRBV6-2/TRBV6-3	TRBJ2-7	14	TRBD1	-	CASSWTGSEYEQCF	TGTGCCAGCAGTTGGACAGGATCGGAGTACGAGCAGTGCTTC
TRBV29-1	TRBJ1-1	11	-	few	CSVRDIPEAFF	TGCAGCGTAAGGGACATACCTGAAGCTTTCTTT
TRBV3-1	TRBJ1-2	16	-	-	CASSRYRTAFFYGYTF	TGTGCCAGCAGTCGCTACAGGACAGCCTTTTTCTATGGCTACACCTTC
TRBV19	TRBJ1-5	14	-	many	CASSMWQGHQPQHF	TGTGCCAGTAGTATGTGGCAGGGTCATCAGCCCCAGCATTTT
TRBV7-9	TRBJ2-7	14	-	-	CASSKVPDEYEQYF	TGTGCCAGCAGCAAAGTTCCGGACGAGTACGAGCAGTACTTC
TRBV7-3	TRBJ2-5	15	TRBD1	-	CVSSSGQGRGETQYF	TGTGTCAGCAGCTCCGGACAGGGACGGGGAGAGACCCAGTACTTC
TRBV20-1	TRBJ1-2	13	-	-	CSAREGKDYGYTF	TGCAGTGCTAGAGAAGGGAAGGACTATGGCTACACCTTC
TRBV27	TRBJ1-1	17	-	-	CASSLRAAPTMNTEAFF	TGTGCCAGCAGTTTACGGGCAGCACCGACAATGAACACTGAAGCTTTCTTT
TRBV4-2	TRBJ2-2	14	-	once	CASRKTGMAGELFF	TGTGCCAGCAGAAAAACAGGGATGGCCGGGGAGCTGTTTTTT
TRBV28	TRBJ2-1	22	-	many	CASSLIRETVAGGGPVVAEQFF	TGTGCCAGCAGTTTAATCCGCGAGACCGTAGCAGGCGGGGGCCCCGTGGTGGCTGAGCAGTTCTTC
TRBV7-9	TRBJ2-4	13	TRBD1	few	CASRGTGLDIQYF	TGTGCCAGTAGGGGGACAGGGTTAGACATTCAGTACTTC
TRBV7-2	TRBJ2-5	18	TRBD2	many	CASSFPPGTSGGWETQYF	TGTGCCAGCAGCTTCCCGCCCGGGACTAGCGGGGGTTGGGAGACCCAGTACTTC
TRBV15	TRBJ2-2	18	-	-	CATSRFPLEGVNTGELFF	TGTGCCACCAGCAGATTCCCCCTGGAAGGGGTGAACACCGGGGAGCTGTTTTTT
TRBV25-1	TRBJ2-1	14	-	many	CASSERGAYNEQFF	TGTGCCAGCAGTGAACGGGGGGCTTACAATGAGCAGTTCTTC
TRBV11-2	TRBJ2-5	16	-	-	CASSPLGGALQETQYF	TGTGCCAGCAGCCCATTGGGGGGGGCTCTACAAGAGACCCAGTACTTC
TRBV24-1	TRBJ2-1	15	-	-	CATSDLGDKNNEQFF	TGTGCCACCAGTGATTTGGGGGACAAGAACAATGAGCAGTTCTTC
TRBV19	TRBJ2-2	17	TRBD2	-	CASYHDPGLAGTGELFF	TGTGCCAGCTATCACGATCCGGGACTAGCGGGGACCGGGGAGCTGTTTTTT
TRBV6-6	TRBJ2-7	14	-	many	CASSQESVGYEQYF	TGTGCCAGCAGTCAGGAATCGGTTGGCTACGAGCAGTACTTC
TRBV20-1	TRBJ2-5	13	-	few	CSARRENQETQYF	TGCAGTGCTAGAAGGGAAAACCAAGAGACCCAGTACTTC
TRBV12-3/TRBV12-4	TRBJ1-3	15	-	-	CASSSSGVSGNTIYF	TGTGCCAGCAGTTCCAGTGGGGTCTCTGGAAACACCATATATTTT
TRBV10-3	TRBJ2-7	14	-	-	CAIGAATTPYEQYF	TGTGCCATCGGGGCAGCTACCACTCCCTACGAGCAGTACTTC
TRBV5-1	TRBJ2-1	16	-	-	CASSLEGGGPGNEQFF	TGCGCCAGCAGCTTGGAGGGGGGGGGGCCCGGTAATGAGCAGTTCTTC
TRBV28	TRBJ1-2	14	TRBD1	few	CASSSGDRGYGYTF	TGTGCCAGCAGTTCAGGAGACAGGGGCTATGGCTACACCTTC
TRBV25-1	TRBJ1-5	13	-	-	CASSAGVDQPQHF	TGTGCCAGCAGTGCAGGGGTCGATCAGCCCCAGCATTTT
TRBV29-1	TRBJ1-1	14	-	-	CSVARDGRGTEAFF	TGCAGCGTCGCACGGGACGGGAGGGGGACTGAAGCTTTCTTT
TRBV6-6	TRBJ2-3	18	TRBD2	many	CASSSTSGGLPITDTQYF	TGTGCCAGCAGCTCTACTAGCGGGGGCTTACCGATCACAGATACGCAGTATTTT
TRBV7-6	TRBJ2-5	12	-	many	CASSPRRETQYF	TGTGCCAGCAGCCCCCGGCGGGAGACCCAGTACTTC